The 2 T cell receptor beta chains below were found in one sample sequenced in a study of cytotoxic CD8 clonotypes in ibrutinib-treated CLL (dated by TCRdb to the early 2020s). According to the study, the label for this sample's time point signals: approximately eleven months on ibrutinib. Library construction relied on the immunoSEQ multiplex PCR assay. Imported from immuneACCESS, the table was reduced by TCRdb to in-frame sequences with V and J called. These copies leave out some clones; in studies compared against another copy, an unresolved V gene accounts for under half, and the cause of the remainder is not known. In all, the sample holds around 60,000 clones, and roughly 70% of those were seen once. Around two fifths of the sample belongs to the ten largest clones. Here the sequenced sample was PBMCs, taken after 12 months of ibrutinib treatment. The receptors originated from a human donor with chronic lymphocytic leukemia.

The DNA of the CDR3 is TGTGCCAGCAGTTTAAATCCTCCTGGAAACACCATATATTTT. This sequence encodes CASSLNPPGNTIYF. This chain joins TRBV28 and TRBJ1-3; D is undetermined. The germline gives CDR1 MDHEN, CDR2 SYDVKM. V dropped 2 bases and J dropped 2 bases, with 7 bases sitting between them. This CDR3 has 14 amino acids.

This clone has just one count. The chain's CDR3 is CASSASISYEQYF. The CDR3 nucleotides are TGTGCCAGCAGCGCGAGTATTTCCTACGAGCAGTACTTC. This chain joins TRBV9 and TRBJ2-7; D gene ambiguous. Deletions cut 3 bases from V and 1 base from J, with 8 bases between. This CDR3 contains 13 residues. Looked up from germline, CDR1 is SGDLS and CDR2 is YYNGEE.